The 21 T cell receptor beta chains below come from one sample, sequenced in a study of blood T cell repertoires in COVID-19. Profiled with immunoSEQ multiplex PCR; TCRdb holds only in-frame clones, not every one. This table holds 150,000 to 200,000 clones, around 89% found once. The sample was PBMCs or T cells enriched from blood (not recorded which). These receptors were obtained from a woman between 18 and 30 years old who had recovered from COVID-19.

The CDR3 DNA reads TGCGCCAGCAGCTTGGAACGGCTAGCGGGACTCAATGAGCAGTTCTTC. Translation: CASSLERLAGLNEQFF. The rearrangement uses TRBV5-1 and TRBJ2-1; 9 positions match TRBD2. Germline assignment: CDR1 SGHRS and CDR2 YFSETQ. Unmatched junction bases numbered 7, after V lost 0 bases and J lost 6 bases. The CDR3 totals 16 residues.

This clone was found a few times. J is TRBJ1-5 and V is TRBV27, with a possible D match to TRBD1 (5 bases). CDR3 length: 15 residues. Germline CDR1 reads MNHEY; CDR2 reads SMNVEV (reference sequence). V gave up 2 bases and J gave up 6 bases, with 14 bases separating them. The CDR3 coding sequence is TGTGCCAGCAGTTTAGTAGGGGCGCGGGGTCAGCCCCAGCATTTT. Protein: CASSLVGARGQPQHF.

The rearrangement joins TRBV7-2 to TRBJ1-5, with 8 nucleotides matching TRBD1. Trimming at V came to 5 bases and at J to 3 bases, leaving 6 bases not matched to a gene. CDR3 length: 15 amino acids. CDR1 SGHTA and CDR2 FQGNSA come from the germline V gene. The CDR3 region is CASSLGQANNQPQHF. The CDR3 DNA reads as TGTGCCAGCAGCCTGGGACAGGCAAACAATCAGCCCCAGCATTTT.

Only a few counts were recorded for this clone. The chain recombines TRBV6-2 or TRBV6-3 with TRBJ1-2, with a possible D match to TRBD1 (6 bases). Germline V gene lookup returns CDR1 MNHEY and CDR2 SVGEGT. CDR3 length equals 13 residues. With 2 bases removed from V and 8 bases from J, the gap between germline ends came to 12 bases. The CDR3, as DNA: TGTGCCAGCAGTTACGAGGGGGTAGGAGGCTACACCTTC. Protein: CASSYEGVGGYTF.

This clone has just a few counts. The rearrangement uses TRBV7-2 and TRBJ2-7; no definite D call. Germline lookup yields CDR1 SGHTA and CDR2 FQGNSA. The ends were cut back, 2 bases at V and 2 bases at J, with 10 bases in the middle. This CDR3 is built from 14 residues. CDR3 nucleotides: TGTGCCAGCAGCTTAAAGCGAGCCCCCTACGAGCAGTACTTC. The encoded protein is CASSLKRAPYEQYF. Looking up the rest from reference TRBV7-2 and TRBJ2-7 gives the full variable domain: GAGVSQSPSNKVTEKGKDVELRCDPISGHTALYWYRQSLGQGLEFLIYFQGNSAPDKSGLPSDRFSAERTGGSVSTLTIQRTQQEDSAVYLCASSLKRAPYEQYFGPGTRLTVT.

The chain couples TRBV29-1 to TRBJ2-2; no definite D call. This CDR3 contains 13 residues. Germline values: CDR1 SQVTM, CDR2 ANQGSEA. V gave up 3 bases and J gave up 1 base, with 6 bases separating them. Here the CDR3 DNA reads TGCAGCGTTGACTATCAGAACACCGGGGAGCTGTTTTTT. This sequence encodes CSVDYQNTGELFF.

The chain carries TRBV9 and TRBJ2-1, with 12 bases identical to TRBD2. Per germline, CDR1 SGDLS and CDR2 YYNGEE. CDR3 size: 19 residues. Losses at the gene ends were 1 base for V and 7 bases for J; bases not matched to a gene: 15. CDR3 protein: CASSVSPRLAGAYVNEQFF. The CDR3 DNA sequence: TGTGCCAGCAGCGTATCCCCTAGACTAGCGGGAGCTTATGTGAATGAGCAGTTCTTC.

V usage is TRBV2 and J usage is TRBJ2-1; D is ambiguous. V was pared by 3 bases and J by 0 bases, with 6 bases between. The CDR3 spans 14 residues. The germline V gene has CDR1 SNHLY and CDR2 FYNNEI. The CDR3 here is CASSDLSSYNEQFF. The CDR3 DNA sequence: TGTGCCAGCAGTGACTTGAGCTCCTACAATGAGCAGTTCTTC.

The rearrangement joins TRBV19 to TRBJ1-1; D ambiguous. The V end was cut by 2 bases, the J end by 0 bases, with 4 bases between. Germline V gene data show CDR1 as LNHDA and CDR2 as SQIVND (reference sequence). There are 13 residues in the CDR3. In DNA, the CDR3 is TGTGCCAGTAGTATATCCGTGAACACTGAAGCTTTCTTT. Its protein is CASSISVNTEAFF.

The chain employs TRBV6-1 and TRBJ2-6; no clear D gene. The CDR3 has 15 residues. V was shortened by 1 base and J by 2 bases, with 6 bases between the two germline ends. Germline V CDR1 and CDR2: MNHNS, SASEGT. CDR3 in amino acids: CASSEGETGANVLTF. The CDR3 nucleotides read TGTGCCAGCAGTGAAGGAGAAACTGGGGCCAACGTCCTGACTTTC.

This chain joins TRBV27 and TRBJ2-2, with D uncertain. V gave up 6 bases and J gave up 1 base, with 12 bases separating them. The germline V gene encodes CDR1 MNHEY and CDR2 SMNVEV (reference sequence). The CDR3 length is 15 residues. CDR3 sequence reads: CASRPLPGNTGELFF. CDR3 nucleotides: TGTGCCAGCAGGCCTCTCCCCGGGAACACCGGGGAGCTGTTTTTT.

This clone was seen more than once but under ten times. The rearrangement uses TRBV4-3 and TRBJ1-2; possibly TRBD1 for D (5 bases). Germline lookup yields CDR1 LGHNA and CDR2 YSLEER. The CDR3 consists of 16 residues. V was cut by 0 bases and J by 2 bases, with 13 bases left in between. This CDR3 is CASSQEIPTGNYGYTF. DNA of the CDR3: TGCGCCAGCAGCCAAGAAATCCCTACAGGCAACTATGGCTACACCTTC.

The J gene is TRBJ2-1, the V gene TRBV5-6; 13 nucleotides line up with TRBD2. The V gene's germline CDR1 is SGHDT and CDR2 YYEEEE. The CDR3 is 15 amino acids. The V and J ends lost 6 bases and 9 bases, in that order; junction bases with no gene match: 9. The CDR3 DNA reads as TGTGCCAGCACCGAGAGACTAGCGGGAGGCCCTGAGCAGTTCTTC. Protein product: CASTERLAGGPEQFF.

This rearrangement joins TRBV5-4 to TRBJ1-1, with D unclear. The V and J ends lost 3 bases and 3 bases respectively, with 21 bases between them. CDR1 is SGHNT and CDR2 is YYREEE in the germline V gene (reference sequence). This CDR3 comprises 17 residues. CDR3 sequence (DNA): TGTGCCAGCAGCTCCTCTCGCGGTACCCCTGCGGACACTGAAGCTTTCTTT. This gives the protein CASSSSRGTPADTEAFF.

About this clone: The same CDR3 can be traced to other DNA sequences in this sample. This chain uses TRBV2 with TRBJ2-7; 8 bases align to TRBD1. The trim removed 8 bases at V and 4 bases at J, leaving 7 bases unmatched. The CDR3 has 13 amino acids. The germline V gene encodes CDR1 SNHLY and CDR2 FYNNEI. The CDR3 DNA reads TGTGCCAGCTCAGGACAGGGTTTATACGAGCAGTACTTC. Translation: CASSGQGLYEQYF.

The chain links TRBV4-1 to TRBJ2-2; 12 bases agree with TRBD2. This CDR3 has 16 amino acids. Germline trimming cut 2 bases from V and 6 bases from J; bases unmatched to any gene: 4. The germline V gene has CDR1 MGHRA and CDR2 YSYEKL. CDR3 sequence reads: CASSQLAGGPSGELFF. The CDR3 DNA reads TGCGCCAGCAGCCAACTAGCGGGAGGGCCGTCCGGGGAGCTGTTTTTT.

The chain joins TRBV11-2 to TRBJ2-1; weak D call: TRBD2 (5 bases). Germline V gene lookup returns CDR1 SGHAT and CDR2 FQNNGV. V lost 2 bases, J lost 0 bases, and 11 bases lay in between. The CDR3 totals 16 residues. This chain's CDR3 is CASSLRAVSSYNEQFF. The CDR3 DNA sequence: TGTGCCAGCAGCTTACGAGCGGTTAGCTCCTACAATGAGCAGTTCTTC.

The rearrangement links TRBV3-1 (or the pseudogene TRBV3-2) to TRBJ2-2, with D possibly matching TRBD1 (6 bases). V was trimmed by 4 bases and J by 4 bases, leaving 10 bases between them. The CDR3 runs to 14 residues. Germline V gene data show CDR1 as LGHDT and CDR2 as YNNKEL (reference sequence). The CDR3 coding sequence is TGTGCCAGCAGCCCTGTAGGGGGCACCGGGGAGCTGTTTTTT. Protein: CASSPVGGTGELFF.

The J gene is TRBJ2-7, the V gene TRBV2; tentatively, D is TRBD1 (5 bases). V was trimmed by 4 bases and J by 0 bases, leaving 10 bases between them. Germline assignment: CDR1 SNHLY and CDR2 FYNNEI. The CDR3 spans 14 residues. CDR3 loop: CASSGTRNSYEQYF. CDR3 nucleotide sequence: TGTGCCAGCAGTGGGACACGTAACTCCTACGAGCAGTACTTC. The full variable domain, with the rest looked up from reference TRBV2 and TRBJ2-7, is EPEVTQTPSHQVTQMGQEVILRCVPISNHLYFYWYRQILGQKVEFLVSFYNNEISEKSEIFDDQFSVERPDGSNFTLKIRSTKLEDSAMYFCASSGTRNSYEQYFGPGTRLTVT.

The chain recombines TRBV3-1 (or the pseudogene TRBV3-2) with TRBJ2-3, with 13 bases fitting TRBD2. J gave up 4 bases and V 7 bases, and 5 bases lay outside the gene matches. Germline V gene data show CDR1 as LGHDT and CDR2 as YNNKEL (reference sequence). The CDR3 has 15 amino acids. The CDR3 sequence is CASNLLAGGADTQYF. The CDR3 DNA reads TGTGCCAGCAACTTACTAGCGGGAGGGGCAGATACGCAGTATTTT.

The count of this clone is one. The chain has TRBV5-1 and TRBJ1-2, with D possibly TRBD1 on 5 matching bases. The CDR3 is 13 amino acids. Per germline, CDR1 SGHRS and CDR2 YFSETQ. The V end lost 6 bases, the J end lost 4 bases, and 13 bases lay between the germline ends. The CDR3, as DNA: TGCGCCAGCATGGACACGGCAAGCTATGGCTACACCTTC. Its translation is CASMDTASYGYTF.